This TCR beta chain is from a study of shared T cell receptors in the human thymus. This clone was observed a handful of times. The trim removed 5 bases at V and 11 bases at J, leaving 15 bases unmatched. CDR3 length: 15 amino acids. Germline CDR1 is LNHDA and CDR2 is SQIVND (reference sequence). Using immunoSEQ multiplex PCR, the repertoire was profiled, and TCRdb retains in-frame clones only, with some absent. The profile shows about 610,000 clones, 88% of them singletons. The same sample was also used in a study of human thymus T cells. That paper adds: Thymic resections from corrective heart surgery supplied the tissue. V and J gene usage appeared biased in thymic and blood repertoires. Related work showed strongly overlapping thymic repertoires across unrelated individuals.

Material: thymocytes. The chain has TRBV19 and TRBJ1-5; TRBD1 matches 7 bases. This clonotype was obtained from a boy under three years old with a congenital heart defect. This CDR3 is CASSPTDRRGRTQHF. In DNA form, the CDR3 reads TGTGCCAGTAGTCCCACGGACAGGAGGGGGAGGACCCAGCATTTT.